The entry below describes one T cell receptor (beta chain). These data are taken from a study of blood T cell repertoires in COVID-19. Looking at the study overall: T cells, B-cell-depleted T cells, or PBMCs supplied cDNA or gDNA.

This CDR3 region has 13 residues. The V and J ends lost 4 bases and 4 bases respectively, with 10 bases between them. TCRdb's table, derived via immunoSEQ multiplex PCR, lists solely in-frame clones and lacks some. The sample has approximately 190,000 clones, around nine tenths seen once; the top ten hold approximately 5.6%. The source is a woman aged 40 to 49 who had recovered from COVID-19. Material: peripheral blood. This chain connects TRBV12-3 or TRBV12-4 to TRBJ1-1; TRBD1 might be the D (5 bases). CDR3 nucleotides: TGTGCCAGCAGTTGGGGGGGGAGCACTGAAGCTTTCTTT. Encoded protein: CASSWGGSTEAFF.